A selection of T cell receptor beta chains follows, all from one sample in a study of T cell responses to AZD1222 COVID-19 vaccine. Generated by immunoSEQ multiplex PCR, the TCRdb table keeps only in-frame clones and is missing some. Found here are approximately 150,000 clones, roughly 92% of them singletons; the top ten hold approximately 2.5%. Material: peripheral blood, obtained on day 0 of AZD1222 vaccination. These TCRs come from an adult in good health. CDR3s leave out the opening cysteine and the closing phenylalanine or tryptophan.

length | V | CDR3
12 | TRBV11-2 | ASSPGGTTDTQY
13 | TRBV3-1/TRBV3-2 | ASSQEATMNTEAF
11 | TRBV5-5 | ASSLDVSYEQY
15 | TRBV15 | ATSSLGQGAGHQPQH
13 | TRBV19 | ASSDSYGGNQPQH
11 | TRBV27 | ASTKGWNQPQH
11 | TRBV15 | ATSSRLADTQY
15 | TRBV15 | ATSRGGAVQRTDTQY
10 | TRBV30 | AWSVQGREQF
13 | TRBV18 | ASSPVQGTNTEAF
12 | TRBV7-2 | ASTRGPNNEKLF
12 | TRBV19 | ASSKDRTRTEAF
11 | TRBV15 | ATSRDRYTEAF
13 | TRBV2 | ASGSLTGSYNEQF
13 | TRBV27 | ASSSRWRESYEQY
11 | TRBV12-3/TRBV12-4 | ASSLGPNQPQH
17 | TRBV6-1 | ASSALGVGGGLSNQPQH